Below, 8 T cell receptor beta chains from the same sample are listed, as sequenced in a study of lymphopenia after photon versus proton radiotherapy. Data came from immunoSEQ multiplex PCR; TCRdb stores just in-frame clones and leaves some out. The sample lists 52,000 or so clones, about 92% seen once, with roughly 17% in the top ten. The sample in question was peripheral blood, obtained from a patient treated with photon-based radiotherapy. These TCRs come from a woman between 40 and 55 years old with cholangiocarcinoma.

The CDR3 here is CASCPLGAGLNEQFF. CDR3 DNA sequence: TGTGCCAGCTGTCCACTTGGCGCCGGACTCAATGAGCAGTTCTTC. This chain connects TRBV28 to TRBJ2-1, with D perhaps TRBD2 (5 bases). This CDR3 comprises 15 residues. The V end was cut by 8 bases, the J end by 6 bases, with 20 bases between. Per germline, CDR1 MDHEN and CDR2 SYDVKM. The entire variable domain, with the rest obtained from reference TRBV28 and TRBJ2-1, is as follows: DVKVTQSSRYLVKRTGEKVFLECVQDMDHENMFWYRQDPGLGLRLIYFSYDVKMKEKGDIPEGYSVSREKKERFSLILESASTNQTSMYLCASCPLGAGLNEQFFGPGTRLTVL.

V is TRBV18 and J is TRBJ1-1; D is possibly TRBD1 (5 bases). With 4 bases removed from V and 0 bases from J, the gap between germline ends came to 9 bases. This CDR3 has 14 residues. The V gene's germline CDR1 is KGHSH and CDR2 LQKENI. This CDR3 reads CASSLKGLNTEAFF. In DNA form, the CDR3 reads TGTGCCAGCTCACTAAAGGGACTGAACACTGAAGCTTTCTTT.

The genes are TRBV2 and TRBJ1-2, with a weak D call TRBD1 (5 bases). Per germline, CDR1 SNHLY and CDR2 FYNNEI. V lost 5 bases and J 8 bases, leaving 15 bases between the germline ends. CDR3 length: 13 residues. CDR3 amino acids: CASSSWSREGYTF. CDR3 nucleotides: TGTGCCAGCAGTTCGTGGAGCAGGGAAGGCTACACCTTC.

The genes are TRBV7-6 and TRBJ2-1; D possibly corresponds to TRBD2 (5 bases). Looked up from germline, CDR1 is SGHVS and CDR2 is FNYEAQ. With 3 bases removed from V and 8 bases from J, the gap between germline ends came to 8 bases. This CDR3 contains 12 residues. The CDR3 bases are TGTGCCAGCAGCTTTTTCGGGGATGAGCAGTTCTTC. Its protein is CASSFFGDEQFF.

The count of this clone is one. CDR3 DNA: TGTGCCAGCAGCTTAGAGCCAGGGATAAACACCGGGGAGCTGTTTTTT. It encodes CASSLEPGINTGELFF. The chain has TRBV11-2 and TRBJ2-2; D is possibly TRBD1 (5 bases). Trimming removed 0 bases from V and 2 bases from J, with 10 bases in between. The CDR3 contains 16 residues. Germline assignment: CDR1 SGHAT and CDR2 FQNNGV.

The chain uses TRBV28 and TRBJ1-1, with D possibly TRBD1 on 5 matching bases. Germline CDR1 reads MDHEN; CDR2 reads SYDVKM. V lost 3 bases and J lost 8, with 19 bases in between. The CDR3 covers 15 residues. Here the CDR3 reads CASSFGVTGDLEAFF. The DNA of the CDR3 is TGTGCCAGCAGTTTCGGTGTCACTGGGGACTTAGAAGCTTTCTTT. The full variable domain, rest sourced from reference TRBV28 and TRBJ1-1, is DVKVTQSSRYLVKRTGEKVFLECVQDMDHENMFWYRQDPGLGLRLIYFSYDVKMKEKGDIPEGYSVSREKKERFSLILESASTNQTSMYLCASSFGVTGDLEAFFGQGTRLTVV.

This sequence joins TRBV5-4 and TRBJ1-1; 7 bases are shared with TRBD1. The CDR3 spans 14 residues. Trimming at V came to 0 bases and at J to 4 bases, leaving 3 bases not matched to a gene. Looked up from germline, CDR1 is SGHNT and CDR2 is YYREEE (reference sequence). CDR3 nucleotide sequence: TGTGCCAGCAGCTTGGTTCAGGGGGGCACTGAAGCTTTCTTT. This sequence encodes CASSLVQGGTEAFF.

The chain couples TRBV5-6 to TRBJ1-5, with 9 positions matching TRBD1. V was pared by 0 bases and J by 6 bases, with 10 bases of the junction left unmatched. Per the germline V gene, CDR1 is SGHDT and CDR2 is YYEEEE. The CDR3 contains 17 residues. The CDR3 region is CASSLGIGTGSAQPQHF. Here the CDR3 DNA reads TGTGCCAGCAGCTTGGGTATTGGGACAGGGTCAGCTCAGCCCCAGCATTTT.